This is a list of T cell receptor beta chains from one sample in a study of blood T cell repertoires in COVID-19. The repertoire was sequenced with immunoSEQ multiplex PCR; TCRdb's copy has only in-frame clones and lacks some. The table includes 300,000 or so clones, 80% to 90% detected once. The sequenced sample consisted of peripheral blood. The receptors shown here come from a woman aged 40 to 50 with acute or convalescent COVID-19. Both conserved end residues are trimmed from each CDR3. The size field is filled for only some rows; it gives once, few, many or a size class.

TRBV3-1/TRBV3-2	once	ASSGLAGGGQF
TRBV19	-	ASSVTLRSGYT
TRBV5-4	-	ASSLKRGGTPDTQY
TRBV5-4	-	ASSLQTGTNTEAF
TRBV5-8	-	ASSLVPHYGYT
TRBV10-3	-	AIKATAQSNQPQH
TRBV5-5	-	ASSREIAQY
TRBV4-2	-	ASSQDRGQMNTEAF
TRBV6-5	once	ASRRGGGDEQF
TRBV9	-	ASNKGGGSSYNSPLH
TRBV19	-	ASGSWGGTYNEQF
TRBV5-1	-	ASSLRQGRADKWPQH
TRBV7-2	-	ASSLQGARETQY
TRBV13	-	ASSSSAGTEAF
TRBV10-2	-	ASSDPRGKMNTEAF
TRBV18	few	ASSPPAGESGELF
TRBV18	-	ASSPTMQGLNNSPLH
TRBV7-3	-	ASSFGGPNTGELF
TRBV3-1/TRBV3-2	-	ASSPGRGRDGYT
TRBV13	-	ASSEGTFTDTQY
TRBV3-1/TRBV3-2	-	ASSQTGWGNSPLH
TRBV7-9	-	ASSLVAGGVDTQY
TRBV5-6	-	ASSLGRAGNTIY
TRBV5-8	-	ASSLGQSGNTIY
TRBV7-9	-	ASSYEGIEDTQY
TRBV9	few	ASGAGNSNQPQH
TRBV2	-	ASSEPGGPVNIQY
TRBV19	once	ASNAGLSAPGYT
TRBV19	-	ASSIVIGGNTEAF
TRBV27	-	AVRLAGSSGTQY
TRBV9	-	ASSEIAGDPRPF
TRBV6-5	-	ASSYSTGTDTQY
TRBV2	-	ASKHRLNQPQH
TRBV11-2	-	ASSLGTGEWNEQF
TRBV29-1	-	SALRGRNTEAF
TRBV5-6	-	ASSLALDDGYT
TRBV5-1	-	ASSLSGGFSGELF
TRBV19	-	ASTTRSRRGYGYT
TRBV19	-	ASSIGQGINQPQH
TRBV3-1/TRBV3-2	-	ASSQAENQPQH
TRBV6-4	once	ASLRYRGPFREKLF
TRBV5-4	-	ASALEGGAGAAGELF
TRBV11-3	-	ASSRGGMNTEAF
TRBV12-3/TRBV12-4	-	ASIKGGEETQY
TRBV3-1/TRBV3-2	once	ASSQGGGGVTGANVLT
TRBV7-2	-	ASSSLSNTGELF
TRBV27	-	ASSAHRVTHYGYT
TRBV6-1	-	ASSGANLYGYT
TRBV6-4	-	ASRSRTGEDANEKLF
TRBV19	-	ASSNRGEETQY
TRBV29-1	-	SVVDRLNTEAF
TRBV2	-	ASSESTPYGYT
TRBV29-1	-	SGHRLAGMQY
TRBV30	-	AWRGGRSDQPQH
TRBV9	-	ASSVDPSGGDNEQF
TRBV19	-	ASTITGTRDNEQF
TRBV5-1	-	ASSLAYRAGETQY
TRBV19	-	ASSPRGPGASYGYT
TRBV7-8	-	ASSFYDPGLSIEAF